This TCR beta chain was observed in a study of Graves' ophthalmopathy and Graves' hyperthyroidism. Scientists amplified the TCR beta CDR3 regions from RNA transcripts. In the first round, RT-PCR was carried out with HTBI primers, and a multiplex PCR formed the second round. TCRdb recomputed calls from the multiplex PCR reads with MiXCR, one row per CDR3 protein. The sample consists of about 700,000 distinct CDR3 sequences, around 40% of them appearing once. This CDR3 comprises 14 residues. The germline CDR1 and CDR2 sequences are SGHTA and FQGNSA. V dropped 8 bases and J dropped 4; count of bases not matched to a gene: 7.

The rearrangement joins TRBV7-2 to TRBJ2-2; TRBD2 matches at 7 bases. What was sequenced was peripheral blood. This TCR was recovered from an adult man with Graves' ophthalmopathy. CDR3 DNA sequence: TGTGCCAGCCGGGGACGGGGGGTCACCGGGGAGCTGTTTTTT. This codes for CASRGRGVTGELFF. Complete variable domain (other parts from reference TRBV7-2 and TRBJ2-2): GAGVSQSPSNKVTEKGKDVELRCDPISGHTALYWYRQSLGQGLEFLIYFQGNSAPDKSGLPSDRFSAERTGGSVSTLTIQRTQQEDSAVYLCASRGRGVTGELFFGEGSRLTVL.